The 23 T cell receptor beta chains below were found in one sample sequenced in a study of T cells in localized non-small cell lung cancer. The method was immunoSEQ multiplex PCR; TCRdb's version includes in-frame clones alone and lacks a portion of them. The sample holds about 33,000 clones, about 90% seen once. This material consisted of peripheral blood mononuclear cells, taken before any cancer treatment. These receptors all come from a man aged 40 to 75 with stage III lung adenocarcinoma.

In DNA, the CDR3 is TGTGCCAGCAGCTCGTCGGACAGGGTCGGATTGGGGAATCAGCCCCAGCATTTT. Its translation is CASSSSDRVGLGNQPQHF. The chain links TRBV7-3 to TRBJ1-5; 8 bases line up with TRBD1. This CDR3 comprises 18 residues. Trimming cost V 4 bases and J 4 bases; bases outside gene matches: 15. The germline CDR1 and CDR2 sequences are SGHTA and FQGTGA.

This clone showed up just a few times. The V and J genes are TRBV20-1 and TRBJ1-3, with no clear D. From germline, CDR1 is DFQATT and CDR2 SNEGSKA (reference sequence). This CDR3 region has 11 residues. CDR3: CWHHSGNTIYF. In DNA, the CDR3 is TGCTGGCACCACTCTGGAAACACCATATATTTT.

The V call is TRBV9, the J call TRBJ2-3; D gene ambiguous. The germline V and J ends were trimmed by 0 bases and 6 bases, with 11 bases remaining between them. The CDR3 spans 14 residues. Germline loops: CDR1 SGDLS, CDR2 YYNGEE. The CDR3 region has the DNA TGTGCCAGCAGCGTAGGGAAGGTGGGGGATACGCAGTATTTT. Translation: CASSVGKVGDTQYF.

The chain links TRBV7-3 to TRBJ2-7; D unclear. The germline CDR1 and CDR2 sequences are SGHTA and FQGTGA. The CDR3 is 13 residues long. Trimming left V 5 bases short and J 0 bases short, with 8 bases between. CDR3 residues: CASSPRSSYEQYF. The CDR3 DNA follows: TGTGCCAGCAGCCCGAGGAGCTCCTACGAGCAGTACTTC.

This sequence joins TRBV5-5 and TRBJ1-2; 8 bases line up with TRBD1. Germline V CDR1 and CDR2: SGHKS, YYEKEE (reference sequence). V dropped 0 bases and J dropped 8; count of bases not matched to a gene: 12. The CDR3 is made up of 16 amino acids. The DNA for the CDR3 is TGTGCCAGCAGCTTGGAAGGGACAGGCTGGGTGAAGGGCTACACCTTC. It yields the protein CASSLEGTGWVKGYTF.

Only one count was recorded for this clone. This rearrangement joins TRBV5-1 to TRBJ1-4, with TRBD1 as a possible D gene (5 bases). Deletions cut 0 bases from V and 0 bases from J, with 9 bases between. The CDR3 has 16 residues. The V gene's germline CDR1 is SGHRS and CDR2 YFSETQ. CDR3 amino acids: CASSLGQTATNEKLFF. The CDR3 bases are TGCGCCAGCAGCTTGGGACAGACAGCAACTAATGAAAAACTGTTTTTT.

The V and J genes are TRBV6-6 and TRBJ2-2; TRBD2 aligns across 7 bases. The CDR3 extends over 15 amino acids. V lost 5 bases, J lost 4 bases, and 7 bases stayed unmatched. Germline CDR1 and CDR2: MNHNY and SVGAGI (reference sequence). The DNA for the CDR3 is TGTGCCAGCAGTCCGTTGACTAGCCTCACCGGGGAGCTGTTTTTT. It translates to CASSPLTSLTGELFF.

This CDR3 reads CASSIIGSGDGNQPQHF. The CDR3 DNA reads as TGTGCCAGTAGTATCATAGGGTCGGGGGATGGCAATCAGCCCCAGCATTTT. The V gene is TRBV19, the J gene TRBJ1-5; a possible D gene is TRBD1 (5 bases). V shed 3 bases and J shed 2 bases, with 17 bases lying between them. Germline V gene sequence: CDR1 LNHDA, CDR2 SQIVND (reference sequence). The CDR3 spans 17 residues.

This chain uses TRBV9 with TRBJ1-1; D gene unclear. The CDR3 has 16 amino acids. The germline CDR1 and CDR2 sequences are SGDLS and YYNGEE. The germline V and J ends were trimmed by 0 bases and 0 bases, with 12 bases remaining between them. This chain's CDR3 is CASSVGAGSVNTEAFF. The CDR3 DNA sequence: TGTGCCAGCAGCGTAGGCGCGGGGTCGGTGAACACTGAAGCTTTCTTT.

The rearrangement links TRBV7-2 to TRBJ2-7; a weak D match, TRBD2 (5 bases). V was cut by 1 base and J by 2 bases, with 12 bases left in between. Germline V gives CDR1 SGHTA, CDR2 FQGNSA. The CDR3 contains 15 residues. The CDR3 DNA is TGTGCCAGCAGCTTAGGGGAAAAACTAGCCTACGAGCAGTACTTC. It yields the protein CASSLGEKLAYEQYF.

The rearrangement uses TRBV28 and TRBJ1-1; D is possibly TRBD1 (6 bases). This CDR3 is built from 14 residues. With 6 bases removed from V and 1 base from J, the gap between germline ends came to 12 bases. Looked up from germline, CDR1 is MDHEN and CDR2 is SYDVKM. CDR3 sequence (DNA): TGTGCCAGCAGAGCTGGGACAAAGAACACTGAAGCTTTCTTT. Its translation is CASRAGTKNTEAFF. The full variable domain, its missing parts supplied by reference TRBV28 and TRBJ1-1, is DVKVTQSSRYLVKRTGEKVFLECVQDMDHENMFWYRQDPGLGLRLIYFSYDVKMKEKGDIPEGYSVSREKKERFSLILESASTNQTSMYLCASRAGTKNTEAFFGQGTRLTVV.

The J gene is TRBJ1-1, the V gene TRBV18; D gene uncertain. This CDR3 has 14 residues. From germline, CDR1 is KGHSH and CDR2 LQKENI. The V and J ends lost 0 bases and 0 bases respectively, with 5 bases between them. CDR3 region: CASSPPGVNTEAFF. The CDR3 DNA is TGTGCCAGCTCACCACCTGGGGTGAACACTGAAGCTTTCTTT.

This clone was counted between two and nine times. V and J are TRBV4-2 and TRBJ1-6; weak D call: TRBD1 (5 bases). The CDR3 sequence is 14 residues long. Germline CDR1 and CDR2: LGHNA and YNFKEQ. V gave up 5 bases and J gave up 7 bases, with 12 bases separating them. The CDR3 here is CASSKQVDNSPLHF. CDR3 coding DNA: TGTGCCAGCAGCAAACAGGTGGACAATTCACCCCTCCACTTT.

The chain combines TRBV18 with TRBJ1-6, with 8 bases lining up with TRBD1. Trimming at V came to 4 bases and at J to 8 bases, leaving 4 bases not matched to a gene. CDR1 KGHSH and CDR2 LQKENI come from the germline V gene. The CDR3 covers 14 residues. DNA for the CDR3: TGTGCCAGCTCACGCGGACAGGGTGATTCACCCCTCCACTTT. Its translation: CASSRGQGDSPLHF.

The CDR3 is CASSFGGNTGELFF. CDR3 sequence (DNA): TGCGCCAGCAGCTTCGGGGGGAACACCGGGGAGCTGTTTTTT. The chain combines TRBV5-1 with TRBJ2-2, with a possible D match to TRBD2 (6 bases). The germline V gene encodes CDR1 SGHRS and CDR2 YFSETQ. The V and J ends lost 2 bases and 1 base respectively, with 6 bases between them. The CDR3 is made up of 14 amino acids.

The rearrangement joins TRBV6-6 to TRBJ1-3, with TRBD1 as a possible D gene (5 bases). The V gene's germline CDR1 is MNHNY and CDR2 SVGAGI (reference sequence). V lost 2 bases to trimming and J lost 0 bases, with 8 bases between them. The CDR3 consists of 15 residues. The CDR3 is CASSYGGDSGNTIYF. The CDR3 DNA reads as TGTGCCAGCAGTTACGGGGGGGACTCTGGAAACACCATATATTTT.

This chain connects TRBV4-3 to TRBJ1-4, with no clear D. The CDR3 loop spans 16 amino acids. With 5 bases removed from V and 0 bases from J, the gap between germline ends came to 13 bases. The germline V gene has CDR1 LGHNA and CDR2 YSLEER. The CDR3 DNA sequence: TGCGCCAGCAGCGAAGCCTGGAAGGCAACTAATGAAAAACTGTTTTTT. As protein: CASSEAWKATNEKLFF.

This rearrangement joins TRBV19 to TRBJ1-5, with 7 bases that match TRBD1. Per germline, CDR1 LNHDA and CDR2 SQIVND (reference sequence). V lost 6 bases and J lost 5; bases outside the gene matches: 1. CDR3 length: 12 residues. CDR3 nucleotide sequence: TGTGCCAGTAGGCAGGGGGATCAGCCCCAGCATTTT. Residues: CASRQGDQPQHF.

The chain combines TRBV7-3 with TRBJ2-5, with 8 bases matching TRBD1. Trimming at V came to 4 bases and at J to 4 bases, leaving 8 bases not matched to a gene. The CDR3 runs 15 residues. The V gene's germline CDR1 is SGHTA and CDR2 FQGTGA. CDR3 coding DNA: TGTGCCAGCAGCTACCCCGGACAGGGCCGAGAGACCCAGTACTTC. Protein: CASSYPGQGRETQYF.

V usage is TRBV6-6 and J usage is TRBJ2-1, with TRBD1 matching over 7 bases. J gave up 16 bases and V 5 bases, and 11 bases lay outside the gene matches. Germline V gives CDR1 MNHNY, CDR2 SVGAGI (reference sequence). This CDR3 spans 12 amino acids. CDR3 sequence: CASSTGQVGSFF. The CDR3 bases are TGTGCCAGCAGTACCGGACAGGTCGGGTCTTTCTTC.

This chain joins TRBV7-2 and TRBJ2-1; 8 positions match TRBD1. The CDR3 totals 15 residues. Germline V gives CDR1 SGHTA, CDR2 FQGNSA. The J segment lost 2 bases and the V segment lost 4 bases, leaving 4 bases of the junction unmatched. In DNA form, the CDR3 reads TGTGCCAGCAGCTGGAGGACAGGGCCCTACAATGAGCAGTTCTTC. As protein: CASSWRTGPYNEQFF.

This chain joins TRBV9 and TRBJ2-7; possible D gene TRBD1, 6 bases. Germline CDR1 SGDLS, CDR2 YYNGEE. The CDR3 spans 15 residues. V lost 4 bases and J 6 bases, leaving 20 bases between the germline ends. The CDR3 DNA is TGTGCCAGCAGCAACCGACAGGCGCTCGTCGGCGAGCAGTACTTC. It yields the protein CASSNRQALVGEQYF.

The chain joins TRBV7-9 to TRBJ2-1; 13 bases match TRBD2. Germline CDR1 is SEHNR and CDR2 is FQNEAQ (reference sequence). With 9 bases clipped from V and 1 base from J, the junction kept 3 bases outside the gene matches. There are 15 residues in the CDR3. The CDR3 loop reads CARGLAGSSYNEQFF. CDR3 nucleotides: TGTGCCAGGGGACTAGCGGGGAGTTCCTACAATGAGCAGTTCTTC.